This T cell receptor beta chain was obtained from a study of blood T cell repertoires in COVID-19. This clone was found once. The V gene's germline CDR1 is SEHNR and CDR2 FQNEAQ (reference sequence). The V gene lost 11 bases and the J gene lost 3 bases, with 16 bases spanning the gap. The CDR3 totals 13 residues. Using immunoSEQ multiplex PCR, the repertoire was profiled, and TCRdb retains in-frame clones only, with some absent. The repertoire consists of approximately 150,000 clones, with roughly 85% occurring once and the leading ten covering roughly 3%. The chain is built from TRBV7-9 and TRBJ1-1, with unresolved D. This clonotype was obtained from a man between 65 and 85 years old with acute or convalescent COVID-19. Sequencing was carried out using peripheral blood. CDR3 nucleotide sequence: TGTGCCCGGCTGCCGGGGTGGGACACTGAAGCTTTCTTT. It translates to CARLPGWDTEAFF.